These 3 T cell receptor beta chains were all obtained from the same sample, sequenced in a study of blood T cell repertoires in COVID-19 (dated by TCRdb to the early 2020s). The library was prepared using the immunoSEQ multiplex PCR assay. TCRdb took this table from immuneACCESS and kept in-frame rearrangements with V and J called. Such tables lack part of the clones; where checked against another copy, unresolved V genes explain under half of the gap, and the rest is unexplained. A total of a few hundred thousand clones appear in this sample, 70% to 90% of them only once. Jointly, the top ten make up under 4% of the sample. The sample taken for sequencing was peripheral blood. Receptor source: a man between 18 and 35 years old with active or convalescent COVID-19.

V usage is TRBV30 and J usage is TRBJ1-2; D is unresolved. This CDR3 spans 12 amino acids. V lost 2 bases, J lost 7 bases, and 11 bases lay in between. CDR1 and CDR2 (germline): GTSNPN, SVGIG (reference sequence). The CDR3 here is CAWSLPAGGYTF. The CDR3 DNA sequence: TGTGCCTGGAGTCTCCCCGCGGGTGGCTACACCTTC. The variable domain in full, completed from reference TRBV30 and TRBJ1-2, reads SQTIHQWPATLVQPVGSPLSLECTVEGTSNPNLYWYRQAAGRGLQLLFYSVGIGQISSEVPQNLSASRPQDRQFILSSKKLLLSDSGFYLCAWSLPAGGYTFGSGTRLTVV.

The CDR3 region is CATSDPRPGQGKGEQYF. CDR3 in DNA: TGTGCCACCAGTGATCCCCGCCCTGGACAGGGAAAGGGCGAGCAGTACTTC. The chain couples TRBV24-1 to TRBJ2-7; TRBD1 agrees at 8 bases. The CDR3 covers 17 residues. Germline CDR1 reads KGHDR; CDR2 reads SFDVKD. V lost 3 bases to trimming and J lost 6 bases; unmatched junction nucleotides: 15.

The chain combines TRBV19 with TRBJ1-6; D is ambiguous. The CDR3 has 15 residues. Looked up from germline, CDR1 is LNHDA and CDR2 is SQIVND (reference sequence). Trimming took off 3 bases at V and 8 bases at J, with 14 bases between the two ends. The CDR3 reads CASSILNVADSPLHF. The DNA for the CDR3 is TGTGCCAGTAGTATTTTGAACGTAGCCGATTCACCCCTCCACTTT.